Here is one T cell receptor beta chain with its context. The sample comes from a study of cytomegalovirus exposure and HLA in healthy donors. Background on the study: Early on, a data release was issued that held tens of millions of unique TCRs from HLA-typed donors.

The PCR was carried out with 60 Vbeta primers and 13 Jbeta primers. TCRdb's copy holds only in-frame clones and misses some; the assay was immunoSEQ multiplex PCR. The sample yields 95,000 to 150,000 clones, roughly a sixth seen once. V dropped 7 bases and J dropped 4 bases, with 22 bases sitting between them. Germline V gene lookup returns CDR1 MDHEN and CDR2 SYDVKM. The CDR3 is made up of 16 amino acids. This sequence originates from a female donor in good health and CMV-seropositive. The rearrangement links TRBV28 to TRBJ1-1; perhaps TRBD1 as D (6 bases). Sequenced input: PBMCs. In nucleotides, the CDR3 is TGTGCCAGCAAACTGGGGGCAGGGGCGTGGAGCACTGAAGCTTTCTTT. Protein sequence: CASKLGAGAWSTEAFF.